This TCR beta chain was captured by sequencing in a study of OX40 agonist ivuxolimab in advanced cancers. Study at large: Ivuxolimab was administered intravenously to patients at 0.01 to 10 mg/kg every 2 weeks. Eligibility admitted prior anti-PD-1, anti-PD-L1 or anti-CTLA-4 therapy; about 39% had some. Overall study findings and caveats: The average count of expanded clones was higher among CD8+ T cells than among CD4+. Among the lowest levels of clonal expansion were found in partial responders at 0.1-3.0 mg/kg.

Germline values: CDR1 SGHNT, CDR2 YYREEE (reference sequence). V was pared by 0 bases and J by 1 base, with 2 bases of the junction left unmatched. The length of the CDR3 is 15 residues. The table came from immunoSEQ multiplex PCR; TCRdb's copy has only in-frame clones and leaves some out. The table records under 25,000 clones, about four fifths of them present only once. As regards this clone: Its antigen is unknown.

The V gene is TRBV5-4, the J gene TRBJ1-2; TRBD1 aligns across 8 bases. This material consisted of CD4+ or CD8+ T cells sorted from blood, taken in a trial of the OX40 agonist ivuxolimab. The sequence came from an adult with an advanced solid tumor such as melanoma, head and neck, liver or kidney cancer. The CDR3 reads CASSLETGDNYGYTF. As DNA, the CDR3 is TGTGCCAGCAGCTTGGAGACAGGGGATAACTATGGCTACACCTTC.